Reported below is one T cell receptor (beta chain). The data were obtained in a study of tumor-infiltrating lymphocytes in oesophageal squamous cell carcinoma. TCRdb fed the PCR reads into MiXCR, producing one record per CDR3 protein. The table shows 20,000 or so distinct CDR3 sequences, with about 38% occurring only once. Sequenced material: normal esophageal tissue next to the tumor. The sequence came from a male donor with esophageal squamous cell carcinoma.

DNA for the CDR3: TGTGCCAGCAGTGACAGCTCTGTCCTGAATACGCAGTATTTT. Encoded protein: CASSDSSVLNTQYF. This chain connects TRBV2 to TRBJ2-3; D remains unclear. Per germline, CDR1 SNHLY and CDR2 FYNNEI. The ends were cut back, 3 bases at V and 7 bases at J, with 14 bases in the middle. The CDR3 contains 14 residues.